This T cell receptor (beta chain) was identified in a study of blood T cell repertoires in COVID-19. From germline, CDR1 is MDHEN and CDR2 SYDVKM. With 4 bases removed from V and 2 bases from J, the gap between germline ends came to 15 bases. The CDR3 is 15 residues long. Here immunoSEQ multiplex PCR was the method, and the copy in TCRdb shows in-frame clones only, minus some. The sample lists 290,000 or so clones, roughly nine tenths seen once, with approximately 2% in the top ten. The V call is TRBV28, the J call TRBJ2-7; possibly TRBD1 for D (6 bases). The sequenced sample was peripheral blood. The TCR originated in a woman aged 30 to 39 with COVID-19, enrolled during active disease. The CDR3 DNA is TGTGCCAGCAGTTCCCTGGGGACACTCCCCTACGAGCAGTACTTC. It yields the protein CASSSLGTLPYEQYF.